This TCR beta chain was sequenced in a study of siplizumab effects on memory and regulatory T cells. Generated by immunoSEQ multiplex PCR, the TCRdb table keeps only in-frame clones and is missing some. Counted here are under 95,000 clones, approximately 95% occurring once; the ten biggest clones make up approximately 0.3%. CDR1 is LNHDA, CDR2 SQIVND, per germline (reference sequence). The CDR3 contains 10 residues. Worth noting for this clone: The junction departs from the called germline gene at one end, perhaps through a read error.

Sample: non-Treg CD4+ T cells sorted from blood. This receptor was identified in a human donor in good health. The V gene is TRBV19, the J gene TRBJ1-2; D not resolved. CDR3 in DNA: TGTGCCAGTAGCGGACTTGGCCACACCTTC. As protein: CASSGLGHTF. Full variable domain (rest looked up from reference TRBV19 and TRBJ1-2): DGGITQSPKYLFRKEGQNVTLSCEQNLNHDAMYWYRQDPGQGLRLIYYSQIVNDFQKGDIAEGYSVSREKKESFPLTVTSAQKNPTAFYLCASSGLGHTFGSGTRLTVV.